Listed below are T cell receptor beta chains from one sample, sequenced in a study of blood T cell repertoires in COVID-19. Data came from immunoSEQ multiplex PCR; TCRdb stores just in-frame clones and leaves some out. This table holds about 150,000 clones, around 84% found once. The sample comprised peripheral blood. The receptors originated from a woman aged 45-65 years with acute or convalescent COVID-19. Each CDR3 is given with its conserved first and last residue. Expanded clones are given a class, and other clones once, few, many or no size at all.

j_call | clone_size | v_call | cdr3_aa
TRBJ2-2 | once | TRBV28 | CASLLGQGISNTGELFF
TRBJ2-7 | - | TRBV19 | CASSTLPGQFDYEQYF
TRBJ2-7 | - | TRBV29-1 | CSVEGTGGHEQYF
TRBJ1-2 | - | TRBV5-1 | CASSLVARNYGYTF
TRBJ1-2 | - | TRBV2 | CASSEGGYYGYTF
TRBJ2-1 | - | TRBV14 | CASSRGQVRQFF
TRBJ1-2 | - | TRBV15 | CATSRDRGFYGYTF
TRBJ1-5 | - | TRBV6-5 | CASSLVRGGQPQHF
TRBJ2-1 | - | TRBV5-6 | CASSPRTSGRAYNEQFF
TRBJ2-7 | once | TRBV4-2 | CASSQGPSSYEQYF
TRBJ1-5 | - | TRBV5-5 | CASSLEHSNQPQHF
TRBJ1-2 | few | TRBV7-2 | CASSISPTYGYTF
TRBJ2-2 | - | TRBV3-1/TRBV3-2 | CASSPGWLAGDTGELFF
TRBJ2-7 | - | TRBV7-2 | CASSLPASGDPYEQYF
TRBJ1-1 | - | TRBV7-2 | CASSLNRGTEAFF
TRBJ2-7 | - | TRBV10-3 | CAISAVTGTAYEQYF
TRBJ2-4 | - | TRBV7-2 | CASSLGAGAYGIQYF
TRBJ2-1 | - | TRBV7-8 | CASSLPGLAGGFREQFF
TRBJ1-2 | - | TRBV19 | CASRSSGQALYGYTF
TRBJ2-7 | - | TRBV23-1 | CASSQSGTSDAYEQYF
TRBJ1-5 | - | TRBV28 | CASSTFGQGYQPQHF
TRBJ2-7 | once | TRBV6-5 | CASSYTGQGYEQYF
TRBJ2-1 | - | TRBV3-1/TRBV3-2 | CASSQVSGGEQFF
TRBJ1-4 | - | TRBV4-3 | CASSQSRSGKVFF
TRBJ1-2 | - | TRBV2 | CASRGGQGADYTF
TRBJ2-1 | - | TRBV28 | CASSFRWEGQNEQFF
TRBJ1-2 | - | TRBV11-2 | CASSRNRGPRNYGYTF
TRBJ1-2 | - | TRBV2 | CASSDREGGLGYGYTF
TRBJ2-5 | - | TRBV13 | CASSLGLRLQETQYF
TRBJ1-6 | - | TRBV19 | CASGAYNSPLHF
TRBJ2-7 | - | TRBV28 | CASALGGEQYF
TRBJ1-1 | - | TRBV18 | CASSPVLRQGQNTEAFF
TRBJ2-7 | - | TRBV15 | CATSRGLATPRVEQYF
TRBJ1-5 | - | TRBV30 | CAWGPQYSNQPQHF
TRBJ1-6 | - | TRBV6-5 | CASSLLPRGYSPLHF
TRBJ2-7 | - | TRBV3-1/TRBV3-2 | CASSQEDRGFQSREQYF
TRBJ1-1 | - | TRBV4-2 | CASSQQGTEAFF
TRBJ2-7 | few | TRBV10-3 | CATSTTRDSYEQYF
TRBJ2-5 | - | TRBV6-6 | CASSDSGGRETQYF
TRBJ2-7 | - | TRBV27 | CASRLVAGGTYEQYF
TRBJ2-5 | once | TRBV2 | CASSGSFGQGTQYF
TRBJ1-1 | - | TRBV6-5 | CASSYTRVNTEAFF
TRBJ1-2 | few | TRBV30 | CASPRPGQGVGYTF
TRBJ2-7 | - | TRBV5-6 | CASSSSYEQYF
TRBJ1-6 | few | TRBV5-6 | CASSISRSENSPLHF
TRBJ2-3 | once | TRBV19 | CATAWREGTDTQYF
TRBJ2-1 | - | TRBV3-1/TRBV3-2 | CASSPHSGGNEQFF
TRBJ2-7 | - | TRBV28 | CASRRTGSYEQYF
TRBJ1-6 | - | TRBV11-2 | CASKLDRYNSPLHF
TRBJ1-1 | - | TRBV30 | CAWSVIYTEAFF
TRBJ2-3 | - | TRBV9 | CASSVGAIDFTDTQYF
TRBJ2-2 | once | TRBV28 | CASRGLVLTGELFF
TRBJ1-5 | - | TRBV7-9 | CASSAPGQKNQPQHF
TRBJ2-5 | - | TRBV7-2 | CASSLVFSTAQETQYF
TRBJ2-1 | - | TRBV6-6 | CASSRSLAGAFNEQFF
TRBJ2-2 | few | TRBV5-1 | CASSLLSLASLNTGELFF
TRBJ2-7 | few | TRBV6-2/TRBV6-3 | CASSYQSTGSYEQYF
TRBJ1-2 | - | TRBV4-2 | CASSQDLTGGLNYGYTF
TRBJ2-2 | - | TRBV9 | CASSQGRGRTGELFF